This T cell receptor beta chain came from a study of cytomegalovirus exposure and HLA in healthy donors. Study details: T cells numbering around 190 million yielded roughly 120 million unique TCR beta sequences in an earlier analysis. Study results and caveats: Upon later analysis, HLA-associated TCR beta chains proved more clonally expanded than other, equally common chains. 150 to 200 TCR beta chains were listed as cytomegalovirus-associated. A later analysis associated about 18,000 TCR beta sequences with HLA alleles at a 0.05 false discovery rate.

Germline values: CDR1 SGHTA, CDR2 FQGTGA. The CDR3 is 16 residues long. PCR amplification relied on 60 Vbeta primers (plus 13 Jbeta primers). Clones were read by immunoSEQ multiplex PCR, and TCRdb kept only the in-frame ones, dropping some. The sample has 160,000 or so clones; over 75% are singletons. Concerning this clone: The target antigen is unknown. Compared with germline, one end of the junction differs, possibly owing to a read error.

The sample consisted of PBMCs. The chain combines TRBV7-3 with TRBJ2-3, with a possible D match to TRBD2 (6 bases). This sequence originates from a middle-aged man in good health and CMV-seronegative. The CDR3 loop is CSSSAQPGLNTDTQYF. CDR3 coding DNA: TGTTCCAGCAGTGCCCAACCGGGACTCAACACAGATACGCAGTATTTT.